This TCR beta chain was sequenced in a study of blood T cell repertoires in COVID-19. Profiling relied on immunoSEQ multiplex PCR, and the TCRdb table lists in-frame clones only, not all of them. The data show more than 250,000 clones, with about 90% seen just once and about 1.9% held by the top ten. On this clone: The same CDR3 can be traced to other DNA sequences in this sample.

The sample taken for sequencing was peripheral blood. This receptor was obtained from a young woman who had recovered from COVID-19.

CDR3 coding DNA: TGTGCCAGCTCACCGGCAGGGGGCACTGAAGCTTTCTTT. The encoded protein is CASSPAGGTEAFF. This rearrangement joins TRBV18 to TRBJ1-1, with 7 bases fitting TRBD1. CDR1 KGHSH and CDR2 LQKENI come from the germline V gene. Unmatched junction bases numbered 2, after V lost 3 bases and J lost 4 bases. CDR3 length: 13 residues.